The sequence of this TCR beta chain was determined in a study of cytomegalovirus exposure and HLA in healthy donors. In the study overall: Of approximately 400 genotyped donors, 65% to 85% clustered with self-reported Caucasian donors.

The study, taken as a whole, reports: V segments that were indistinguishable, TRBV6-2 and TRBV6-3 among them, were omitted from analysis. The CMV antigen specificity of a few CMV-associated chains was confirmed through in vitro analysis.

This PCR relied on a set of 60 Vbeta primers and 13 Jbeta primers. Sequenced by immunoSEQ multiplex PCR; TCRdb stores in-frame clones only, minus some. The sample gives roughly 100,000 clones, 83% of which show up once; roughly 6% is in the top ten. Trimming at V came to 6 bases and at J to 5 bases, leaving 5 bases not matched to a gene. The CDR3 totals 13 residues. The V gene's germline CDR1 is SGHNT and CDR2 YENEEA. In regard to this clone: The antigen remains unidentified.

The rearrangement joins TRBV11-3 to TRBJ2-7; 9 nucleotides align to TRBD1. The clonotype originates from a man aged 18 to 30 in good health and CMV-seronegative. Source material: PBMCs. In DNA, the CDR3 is TGTGCCAGCAGTCAAGGACAGGGGAACGAGCAGTACTTC. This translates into CASSQGQGNEQYF.